This record concerns one TCR beta chain sequence. Its antigen is unknown. These data are taken from a study of shared clonotypes between healthy human individuals. Selected positively for CCR7 and CD45RO-negative, naive CD8 cells excluded terminally differentiated effector memory CD45RA+ cells. V was shortened by 6 bases and J by 0 bases, with 11 bases between the two germline ends. CDR3 size: 14 residues. CDR1 MDHEN and CDR2 SYDVKM come from the germline V gene. Study-wide results and caveats: Among non-shared clonotypes, generation probabilities were lower than among those shared by all four donors. Naive CD4 clonotypes were shared across a few donors at about 5.3%.

At deep level, the assay was performed. As processed by the authors: ImmunoSEQ gave junction-only sequences without quality scores, so filtering differed. The protocol was immunoSEQ multiplex PCR, while the TCRdb copy is restricted to in-frame clones and leaves out a portion. Clone size and the V and J calls come from that table; the DNA yielded D and trimming. The sample carries 600,000 or so clones, 85% to 95% recorded once. The V and J genes are TRBV28 and TRBJ1-1; D is unclear. The sequence derives from a woman under 40 in good health. Sequencing was performed on naive CD8+ T cells sorted from blood. This CDR3 reads CASRTSAMNTEAFF. CDR3 sequence (DNA): TGTGCCAGCAGAACCAGTGCCATGAACACTGAAGCTTTCTTT.